A selection of T cell receptor beta chains follows, all from one sample in a study of T cell changes during pregnancy in multiple sclerosis. Profiled with immunoSEQ multiplex PCR; TCRdb holds only in-frame clones, not every one. The sample has 80,000 or so clones, approximately 90% seen once. Sample: peripheral blood, taken before pregnancy. The receptor source for this set is a female donor with multiple sclerosis, enrolled in a pregnancy study. Each CDR3 is given with its conserved first and last residue. Each record gives: V gene, D gene, clone size, J gene, CDR3 DNA, CDR3 protein. The D gene is left open where the match is weak. Some rows mark clone size as missing; the rest say once, few, many or name a class of expanded clone.

TRBV7-9	.	.	TRBJ2-7	TGTGCCAGCAGCTCACAGGGAGTCCGCGAGCAGTACTTC	CASSSQGVREQYF
TRBV6-6	TRBD2	.	TRBJ2-5	TGTGCCGGACGAGGAGGGACTAGCGGGAGTTTGGAGACCCAGTACTTC	CAGRGGTSGSLETQYF
TRBV19	TRBD1	.	TRBJ1-5	TGTGCCAGTAGTTTCGTCGGTCCAGGGGGAAGAGGTAGCAATCAGCCCCAGCATTTT	CASSFVGPGGRGSNQPQHF
TRBV27	TRBD1	.	TRBJ1-5	TGTGCCAGCAGTAAACTTATCTCAGGGGGCGCGGGCAATCAGCCCCAGCATTTT	CASSKLISGGAGNQPQHF
TRBV10-3	.	.	TRBJ2-4	TGTGCCATCAGTGCAACTCGATCGAATCTACCCAAAAACATTCAGTACTTC	CAISATRSNLPKNIQYF
TRBV4-1	.	.	TRBJ1-2	.	CASSQFFGGMVGYTF
TRBV7-7	TRBD2	once	TRBJ2-5	TGTGCTAGCAGCGCCGCTAGCGGGAGGGCTGATGAGACCCAGTACTTC	CASSAASGRADETQYF
TRBV7-2	TRBD2	.	TRBJ2-3	TGTGCCAGCAGCTTACTAGCGGGAAGCACAGATACGCAGTATTTT	CASSLLAGSTDTQYF
TRBV28	.	.	TRBJ1-1	TGTGCCAGCAGTTTCTATCAGGGCACTGAAGCTTTCTTT	CASSFYQGTEAFF
TRBV29-1	.	.	TRBJ2-5	TGCAGCGTTGAAGTAAATCAAGAGACCCAGTACTTC	CSVEVNQETQYF
TRBV7-9	TRBD2	.	TRBJ2-1	TGTGCCAGCAGCTTAGACAGACTAGCGGGAGGGGGGAATGAGCAGTTCTTC	CASSLDRLAGGGNEQFF
TRBV28	.	.	TRBJ2-7	TGTGCCAGCAGTGATAATCCGACGGGTAGCTCCTACGAGCAGTACTTC	CASSDNPTGSSYEQYF
TRBV5-4	TRBD1	few	TRBJ1-1	TGTGCCAGCAGCACCCCGGGACAGGGTTCATCTTTCTTT	CASSTPGQGSSFF
TRBV18	TRBD2	.	TRBJ2-7	TGTGCCAGCTCAGGGACTAGCGGAACCTACGAGCAGTACTTC	CASSGTSGTYEQYF
TRBV6-5	.	.	TRBJ2-7	TGTGCCAGCAGCCTACAGGGATACGAGCAGTACTTC	CASSLQGYEQYF
TRBV5-4	TRBD2	few	TRBJ2-3	TGTGCCAGCAGCTTGGAGAGCGGGAGGACCCGCACAGATACGCAGTATTTT	CASSLESGRTRTDTQYF
TRBV7-3	TRBD1	.	TRBJ2-3	TGTGCCAGCAGCTTACAAGGGGGCCGCCAGGGTACGCAGTATTTT	CASSLQGGRQGTQYF
TRBV28	.	.	TRBJ2-5	TGTGCCAGCAGCTCACGGAGGCCTCAAGAGACCCAGTACTTC	CASSSRRPQETQYF
TRBV7-6	.	.	TRBJ1-3	TGTGCCAGCAGCTTAGGGCAGAATACAGGAAACACCATATATTTT	CASSLGQNTGNTIYF
TRBV27	.	.	TRBJ1-2	TGTGCCAGCAGTTTAACTACTCAGGGCAACTATGGCTACACCTTC	CASSLTTQGNYGYTF
TRBV6-6	TRBD1	.	TRBJ1-6	TGTGCCAGCAGTCCCGTCACAGGGGGGAGCAATTCACCCCTCCACTTT	CASSPVTGGSNSPLHF
TRBV19	.	.	TRBJ2-3	TGTGCCAGTAGTATCGGGACTAGCACAGATACGCAGTATTTT	CASSIGTSTDTQYF
TRBV28	TRBD1	.	TRBJ2-1	TGTGCCAGCAGTTCCGGGACAGGGCAACGTCTATACAATGAGCAGTTCTTC	CASSSGTGQRLYNEQFF
TRBV10-3	.	.	TRBJ1-4	TGTGCCATCAGGCCGGAGGTAGAAGAAAAACTGTTTTTT	CAIRPEVEEKLFF
TRBV4-2	.	.	TRBJ2-7	TGTGCCAGCAGCCAAGATCGGTCAAATAGCGGCAGCTCCTACGAGCAGTACTTC	CASSQDRSNSGSSYEQYF
TRBV6-5	TRBD1	.	TRBJ2-7	TGTGCCAGCAAATACAGGGGGTTGGTTCTCGACGAGCAGTACTTC	CASKYRGLVLDEQYF
TRBV2	.	.	TRBJ2-1	TGTGCCAGCAGTGAAATTGGAGGGACGAGCCCCGACAATGAGCAGTTCTTC	CASSEIGGTSPDNEQFF
TRBV5-6	.	.	TRBJ1-5	TGTGCCAGCAGCCGGGGGGTGCAGCCCCAGCATTTT	CASSRGVQPQHF
TRBV5-1	.	.	TRBJ2-2	TGCGCCAGCAGCTTGGGACAGGCCTCGAACACCGGGGAGCTGTTTTTT	CASSLGQASNTGELFF
TRBV29-1	TRBD1	.	TRBJ2-7	TGCAGCGTGACGGGACAGGAGCCCTACGAGCAGTACTTC	CSVTGQEPYEQYF
TRBV18	TRBD2	once	TRBJ2-1	TGTGCCAGCTCACCACGTTTGGCGGGAGGTTACAATGAGCAGTTCTTC	CASSPRLAGGYNEQFF
TRBV30	TRBD2	.	TRBJ2-3	TGTGCCTGGAGTGTAGGCGGGAGGGCCACAGATACGCAGTATTTT	CAWSVGGRATDTQYF
TRBV9	TRBD2	once	TRBJ2-1	TGTGCCAGCAGCCTCAGGACTAGCGGGAGGGCCAAAACCGACAATGAGCAGTTCTTC	CASSLRTSGRAKTDNEQFF
TRBV2	.	.	TRBJ1-3	TGTGCCAGTGAAGCCGGGACTGTCTCTGGAAACACCATATATTTT	CASEAGTVSGNTIYF